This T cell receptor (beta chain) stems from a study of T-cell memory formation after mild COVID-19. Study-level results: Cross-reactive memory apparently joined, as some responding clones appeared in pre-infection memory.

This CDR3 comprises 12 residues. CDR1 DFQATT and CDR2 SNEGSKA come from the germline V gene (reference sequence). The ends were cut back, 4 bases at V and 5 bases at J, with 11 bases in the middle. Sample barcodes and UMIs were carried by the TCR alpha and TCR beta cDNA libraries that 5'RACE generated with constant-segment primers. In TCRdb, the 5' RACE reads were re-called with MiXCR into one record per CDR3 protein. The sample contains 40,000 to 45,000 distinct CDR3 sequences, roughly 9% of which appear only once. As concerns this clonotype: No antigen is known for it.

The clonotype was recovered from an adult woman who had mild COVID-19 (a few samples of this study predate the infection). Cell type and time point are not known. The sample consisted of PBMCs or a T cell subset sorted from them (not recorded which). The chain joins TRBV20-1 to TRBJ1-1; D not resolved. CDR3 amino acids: CSAMDDETEAFF. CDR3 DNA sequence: TGCAGTGCTATGGACGACGAGACTGAAGCTTTCTTT.